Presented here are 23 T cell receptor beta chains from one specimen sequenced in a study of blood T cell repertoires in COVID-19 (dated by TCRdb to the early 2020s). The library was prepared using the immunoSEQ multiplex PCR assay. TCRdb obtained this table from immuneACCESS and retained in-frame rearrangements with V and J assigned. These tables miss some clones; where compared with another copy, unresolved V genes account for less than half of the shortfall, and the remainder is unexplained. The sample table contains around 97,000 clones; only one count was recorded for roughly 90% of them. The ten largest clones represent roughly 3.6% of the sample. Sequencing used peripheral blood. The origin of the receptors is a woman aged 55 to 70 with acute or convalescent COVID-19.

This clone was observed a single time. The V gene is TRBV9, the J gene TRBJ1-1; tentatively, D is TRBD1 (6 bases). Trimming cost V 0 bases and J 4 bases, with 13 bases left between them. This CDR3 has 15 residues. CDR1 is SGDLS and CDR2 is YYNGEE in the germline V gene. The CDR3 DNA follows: TGTGCCAGCAGCGTAGGTATTGTAGGGGGCACTGAAGCTTTCTTT. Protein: CASSVGIVGGTEAFF.

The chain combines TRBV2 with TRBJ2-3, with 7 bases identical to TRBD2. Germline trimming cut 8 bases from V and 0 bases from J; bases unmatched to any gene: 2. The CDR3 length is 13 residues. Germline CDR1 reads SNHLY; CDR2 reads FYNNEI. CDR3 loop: CASPGGSTDTQYF. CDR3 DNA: TGTGCCAGCCCGGGAGGCAGCACAGATACGCAGTATTTT.

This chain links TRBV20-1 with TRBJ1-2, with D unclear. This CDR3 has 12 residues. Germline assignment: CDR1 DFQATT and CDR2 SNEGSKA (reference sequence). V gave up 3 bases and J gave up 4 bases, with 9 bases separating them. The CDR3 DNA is TGCAGTGCTAGTCAGGCCCCCTATGGCTACACCTTC. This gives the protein CSASQAPYGYTF.

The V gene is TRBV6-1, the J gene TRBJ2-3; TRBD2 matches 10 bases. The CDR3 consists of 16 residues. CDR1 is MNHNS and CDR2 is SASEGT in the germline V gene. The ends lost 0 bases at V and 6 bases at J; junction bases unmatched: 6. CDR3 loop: CASSEAVLAGMDTQYF. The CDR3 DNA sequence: TGTGCCAGCAGTGAAGCGGTACTAGCGGGAATGGATACGCAGTATTTT.

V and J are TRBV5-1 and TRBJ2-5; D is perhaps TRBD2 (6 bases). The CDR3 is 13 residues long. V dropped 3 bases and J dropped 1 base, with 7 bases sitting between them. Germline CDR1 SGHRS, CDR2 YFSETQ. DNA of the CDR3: TGCGCCAGCAGCTCACTAGCCCAAGAGACCCAGTACTTC. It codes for CASSSLAQETQYF. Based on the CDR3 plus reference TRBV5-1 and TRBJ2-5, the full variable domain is KAGVTQTPRYLIKTRGQQVTLSCSPISGHRSVSWYQQTPGQGLQFLFEYFSETQRNKGNFPGRFSGRQFSNSRSEMNVSTLELGDSALYLCASSSLAQETQYFGPGTRLLVL.

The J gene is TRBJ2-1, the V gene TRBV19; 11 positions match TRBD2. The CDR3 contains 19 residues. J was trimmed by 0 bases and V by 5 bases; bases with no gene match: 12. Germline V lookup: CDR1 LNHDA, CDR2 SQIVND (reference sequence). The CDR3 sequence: CASSAPSGTSGFSYNEQFF. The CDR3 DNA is TGTGCCAGTAGTGCTCCCTCTGGGACTAGCGGTTTCTCCTACAATGAGCAGTTCTTC.

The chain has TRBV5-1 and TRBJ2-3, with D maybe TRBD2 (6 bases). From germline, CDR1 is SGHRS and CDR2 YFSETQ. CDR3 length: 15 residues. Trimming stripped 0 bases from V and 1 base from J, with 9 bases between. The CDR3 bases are TGCGCCAGCAGCTTGGCGGGGGACCGCACAGATACGCAGTATTTT. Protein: CASSLAGDRTDTQYF. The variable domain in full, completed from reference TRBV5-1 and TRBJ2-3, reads KAGVTQTPRYLIKTRGQQVTLSCSPISGHRSVSWYQQTPGQGLQFLFEYFSETQRNKGNFPGRFSGRQFSNSRSEMNVSTLELGDSALYLCASSLAGDRTDTQYFGPGTRLTVL.

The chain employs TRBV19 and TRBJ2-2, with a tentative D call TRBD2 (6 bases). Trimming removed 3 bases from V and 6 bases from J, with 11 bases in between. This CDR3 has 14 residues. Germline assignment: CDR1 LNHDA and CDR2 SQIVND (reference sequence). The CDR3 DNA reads TGTGCCAGTAGTATCACAGGAGGGGCCGGGGAGCTGTTTTTT. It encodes CASSITGGAGELFF.

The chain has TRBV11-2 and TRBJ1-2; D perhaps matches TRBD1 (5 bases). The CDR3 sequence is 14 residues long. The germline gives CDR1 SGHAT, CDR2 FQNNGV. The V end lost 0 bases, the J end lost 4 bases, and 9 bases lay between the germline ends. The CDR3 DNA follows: TGTGCCAGCAGCTTAGAGGCAGGGATCTATGGCTACACCTTC. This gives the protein CASSLEAGIYGYTF. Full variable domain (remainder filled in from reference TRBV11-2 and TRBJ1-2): EAGVAQSPRYKIIEKRQSVAFWCNPISGHATLYWYQQILGQGPKLLIQFQNNGVVDDSQLPKDRFSAERLKGVDSTLKIQPAKLEDSAVYLCASSLEAGIYGYTFGSGTRLTVV.

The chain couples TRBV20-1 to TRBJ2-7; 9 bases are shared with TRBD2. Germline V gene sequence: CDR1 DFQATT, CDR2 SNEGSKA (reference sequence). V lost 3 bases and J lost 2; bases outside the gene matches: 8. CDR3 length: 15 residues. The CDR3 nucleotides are TGCAGTGCTAGTGGGGTCGGCGGGAGGGCCTACGAGCAGTACTTC. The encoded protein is CSASGVGGRAYEQYF.

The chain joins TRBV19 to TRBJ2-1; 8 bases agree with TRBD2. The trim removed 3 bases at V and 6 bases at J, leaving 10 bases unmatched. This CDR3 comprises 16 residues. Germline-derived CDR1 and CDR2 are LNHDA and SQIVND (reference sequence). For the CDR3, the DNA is TGTGCCAGTAGTATGTGGCCAGCGGGAGAGGGCAATGAGCAGTTCTTC. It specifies CASSMWPAGEGNEQFF.

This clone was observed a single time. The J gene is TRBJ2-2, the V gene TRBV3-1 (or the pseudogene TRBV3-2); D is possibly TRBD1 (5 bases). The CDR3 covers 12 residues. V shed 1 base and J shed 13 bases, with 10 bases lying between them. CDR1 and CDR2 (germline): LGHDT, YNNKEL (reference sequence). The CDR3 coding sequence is TGTGCCAGCAGCCAAGCCCTGGGGCCGCTGTTTTTT. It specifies CASSQALGPLFF.

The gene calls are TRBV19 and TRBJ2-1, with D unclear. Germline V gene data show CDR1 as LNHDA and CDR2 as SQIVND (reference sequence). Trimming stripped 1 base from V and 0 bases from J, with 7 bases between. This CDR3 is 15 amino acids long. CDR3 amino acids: CASSIASVSYNEQFF. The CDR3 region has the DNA TGTGCCAGTAGTATAGCCAGCGTCTCCTACAATGAGCAGTTCTTC.

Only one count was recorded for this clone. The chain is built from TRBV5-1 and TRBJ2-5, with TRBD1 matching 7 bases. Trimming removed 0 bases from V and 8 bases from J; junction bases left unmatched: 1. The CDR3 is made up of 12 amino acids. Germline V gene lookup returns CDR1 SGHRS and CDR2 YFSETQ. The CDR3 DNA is TGCGCCAGCAGCTTGGACAGGGGAACCCAGTACTTC. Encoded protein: CASSLDRGTQYF.

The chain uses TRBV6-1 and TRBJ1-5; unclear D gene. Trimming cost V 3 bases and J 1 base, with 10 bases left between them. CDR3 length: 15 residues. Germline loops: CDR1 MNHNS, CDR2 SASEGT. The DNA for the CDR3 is TGTGCCAGCAGTGAGAGTGCCCTGAGCAATCAGCCCCAGCATTTT. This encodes CASSESALSNQPQHF.

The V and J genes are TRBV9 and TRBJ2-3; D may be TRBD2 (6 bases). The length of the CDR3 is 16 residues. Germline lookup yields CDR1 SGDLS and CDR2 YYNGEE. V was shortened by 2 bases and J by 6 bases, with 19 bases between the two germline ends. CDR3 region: CASSVGIADPLDTQYF. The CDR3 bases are TGTGCCAGCAGCGTGGGAATAGCGGACCCTTTGGATACGCAGTATTTT.

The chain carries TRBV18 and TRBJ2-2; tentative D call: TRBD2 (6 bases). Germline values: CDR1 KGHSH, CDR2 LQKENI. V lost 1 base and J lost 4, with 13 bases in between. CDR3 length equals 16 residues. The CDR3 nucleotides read TGTGCCAGCTCACCACTGGATGGAGGGTTCACCGGGGAGCTGTTTTTT. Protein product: CASSPLDGGFTGELFF.

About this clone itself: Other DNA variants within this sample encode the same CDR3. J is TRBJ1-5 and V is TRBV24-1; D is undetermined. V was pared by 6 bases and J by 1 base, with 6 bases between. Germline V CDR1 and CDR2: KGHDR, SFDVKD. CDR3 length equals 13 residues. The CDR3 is CATSRGSNQPQHF. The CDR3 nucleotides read TGTGCCACCAGTCGAGGAAGCAATCAGCCCCAGCATTTT.

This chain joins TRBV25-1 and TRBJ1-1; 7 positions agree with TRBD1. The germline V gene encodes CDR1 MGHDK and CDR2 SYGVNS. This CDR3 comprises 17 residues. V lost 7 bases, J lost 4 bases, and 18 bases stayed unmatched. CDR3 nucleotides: TGTGCCAGCATAGCGAGCAGGGGGTTTGGTCTGGGCACTGAAGCTTTCTTT. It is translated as CASIASRGFGLGTEAFF.

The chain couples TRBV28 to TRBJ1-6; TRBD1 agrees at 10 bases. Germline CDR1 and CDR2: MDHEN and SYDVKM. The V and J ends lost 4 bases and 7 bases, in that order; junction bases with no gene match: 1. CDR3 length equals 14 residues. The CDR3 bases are TGTGCCAGCAGTTGGGACAGGGGCAATTCACCCCTCCACTTT. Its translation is CASSWDRGNSPLHF.

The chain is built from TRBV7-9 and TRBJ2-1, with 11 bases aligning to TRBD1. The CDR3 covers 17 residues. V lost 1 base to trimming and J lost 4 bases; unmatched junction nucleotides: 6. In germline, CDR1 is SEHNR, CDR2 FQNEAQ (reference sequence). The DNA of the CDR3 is TGTGCCAGCAGCTTAGTTACCGGGACAGGGGGGTACAATGAGCAGTTCTTC. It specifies CASSLVTGTGGYNEQFF.

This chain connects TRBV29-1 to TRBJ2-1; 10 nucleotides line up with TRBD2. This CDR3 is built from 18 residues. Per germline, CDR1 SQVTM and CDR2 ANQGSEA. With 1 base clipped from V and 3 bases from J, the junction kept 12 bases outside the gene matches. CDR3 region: CSVEAYGLAAMLYNEQFF. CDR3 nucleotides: TGCAGCGTTGAAGCCTACGGACTAGCGGCAATGCTCTACAATGAGCAGTTCTTC.

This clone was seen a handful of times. This CDR3 is CASSLEEGISNQPQHF. The CDR3 coding sequence is TGTGCCAGCAGCTTAGAAGAGGGCATAAGCAATCAGCCCCAGCATTTT. The chain has TRBV2 and TRBJ1-5, with D unclear. The CDR3 is made up of 16 amino acids. Trimming removed 6 bases at V and 1 base at J, with 16 bases between. Germline assignment: CDR1 SNHLY and CDR2 FYNNEI.